The subject of this entry is one T cell receptor beta chain. The data were obtained in a study of CD8 T cells in Susac syndrome. Sequencing of TCR beta covered CD8+ and CD4+ T cells obtained from blood. Bulk CD8+ and CD4+ cells came from magnetic negative isolation; CD8+ TEMRA by FACS. The CDR3 totals 15 residues. The trim removed 5 bases at V and 5 bases at J, leaving 10 bases unmatched. In germline, CDR1 is MGHDK, CDR2 SYGVNS. With random hexamers, reverse transcription was performed on 0.5 to 1 ug of RNA. The TCR beta CDR3 was amplified by immunoSEQ multiplex PCR across 54 Vbeta, 13 Jbeta. Via MiXCR, TCRdb re-called the immunoSEQ multiplex PCR reads, giving one row per CDR3 protein. Of about 210,000 distinct CDR3 sequences in the sample, approximately 95% were seen once.

The J gene is TRBJ2-5, the V gene TRBV25-1; 8 bases line up with TRBD1. The receptor comes from a human donor in good health. The specimen sequenced was CD4+ T cells from PBMCs. In nucleotides, the CDR3 is TGTGCCAGCAGTAAAGAGACAGGGGTGATGGAGACCCAGTACTTC. This encodes CASSKETGVMETQYF. The variable domain in full, completed from reference TRBV25-1 and TRBJ2-5, reads EADIYQTPRYLVIGTGKKITLECSQTMGHDKMYWYQQDPGMELHLIHYSYGVNSTEKGDLSSESTVSRIRTEHFPLTLESARPSHTSQYLCASSKETGVMETQYFGPGTRLLVL.